The entry that follows covers one TCR beta chain sequence. The antigen is undetermined. Assay used: immunoSEQ multiplex PCR; TCRdb lists only in-frame clones, some missing. The data contain 150,000 to 200,000 clones, 92% of them singletons. The data stem from a study of T cell responses to AZD1222 COVID-19 vaccine. Study results and caveats: Spike regions recognized by vaccine-associated CD4 TCRs spanned the protein, led by 160-218 and 743-854. Nearly half of unique spike-specific TCRs reportedly avoided B.1.351 and B.1.1.7 mutated regions. Baseline testing showed seropositivity in only 6 or 7 AZD1222 recipients.

The V and J ends lost 3 bases and 2 bases respectively, with 8 bases between them. CDR1 is LNHDA, CDR2 SQIVND, per germline (reference sequence). The CDR3 sequence is 14 residues long. The receptor was isolated from an adult who received the AZD1222 COVID-19 vaccine. The chain links TRBV19 to TRBJ1-5, with D uncertain. This sample comprised peripheral blood, obtained 28 days after the second AZD1222 dose. The CDR3 loop is CASSIKQRNQPQHF. The CDR3 DNA reads as TGTGCCAGTAGTATCAAACAGCGCAATCAGCCCCAGCATTTT. Drawing the rest from reference TRBV19 and TRBJ1-5, the complete variable domain is DGGITQSPKYLFRKEGQNVTLSCEQNLNHDAMYWYRQDPGQGLRLIYYSQIVNDFQKGDIAEGYSVSREKKESFPLTVTSAQKNPTAFYLCASSIKQRNQPQHFGDGTRLSIL.